A single sample gave rise to the 20 T cell receptor beta chains below, sequenced in a study of T cells in localized non-small cell lung cancer. Method: immunoSEQ multiplex PCR; TCRdb's copy keeps in-frame clones and lacks some. This table has under 70,000 clones, approximately 90% appearing once. The sample was peripheral blood, taken before any cancer treatment. The source is a woman aged 35-75 years with stage I lung adenocarcinoma.

This clone was seen once. The chain couples TRBV29-1 to TRBJ1-1; D is undetermined. The ends were cut back, 4 bases at V and 5 bases at J, with 14 bases in the middle. The germline V gene encodes CDR1 SQVTM and CDR2 ANQGSEA. The CDR3 runs to 13 residues. The CDR3 DNA follows: TGCAGCGTTGTACGAGGTTTGGGGACTGAAGCTTTCTTT. This gives the protein CSVVRGLGTEAFF.

The V gene is TRBV27, the J gene TRBJ2-5; D possibly corresponds to TRBD2 (6 bases). The CDR3 is 13 amino acids. V shed 5 bases and J shed 5 bases, with 12 bases lying between them. Looked up from germline, CDR1 is MNHEY and CDR2 is SMNVEV (reference sequence). The CDR3 is CASSPLAGETQYF. As DNA, the CDR3 is TGTGCCAGCAGTCCACTAGCCGGGGAGACCCAGTACTTC.

This clone was counted only a few times. The rearrangement joins TRBV19 to TRBJ2-7; the D is unclear. CDR1 and CDR2 from the germline V gene are LNHDA and SQIVND (reference sequence). The V end lost 5 bases, the J end lost 2 bases, and 13 bases lay between the germline ends. The CDR3 has 14 residues. In DNA form, the CDR3 reads TGTGCCAGTAGTCCAACCCGTCAGACCTACGAGCAGTACTTC. Translated, it gives CASSPTRQTYEQYF.

This chain connects TRBV19 to TRBJ2-6; TRBD1 might be the D (7 bases). Germline V gene lookup returns CDR1 LNHDA and CDR2 SQIVND (reference sequence). Trimming took off 9 bases at V and 2 bases at J, with 17 bases between the two ends. This CDR3 has 16 residues. This chain's CDR3 is CASSLRGAAGANVLTF. In DNA form, the CDR3 reads TGTGCCAGCAGCCTCAGGGGGGCGGCTGGGGCCAACGTCCTGACTTTC.

The chain has TRBV7-2 and TRBJ1-1; the D is unclear. CDR3 length: 13 residues. CDR1 SGHTA and CDR2 FQGNSA come from the germline V gene. V lost 5 bases and J 6 bases, leaving 13 bases between the germline ends. CDR3 in amino acids: CASSLGNRAEAFF. Written as DNA, the CDR3 is TGTGCCAGCAGCCTAGGGAATCGGGCTGAAGCTTTCTTT.

This clone has only a few counts. The genes are TRBV30 and TRBJ1-6; perhaps TRBD1 as D (6 bases). Trimming shortened V by 2 bases and J by 2 bases, and 10 bases separated the two germline ends. CDR3 size: 15 residues. CDR1 and CDR2 (germline): GTSNPN, SVGIG (reference sequence). CDR3 sequence reads: CAWSLDRAYNSPLHF. In DNA form, the CDR3 reads TGTGCCTGGAGTTTGGACAGAGCCTATAATTCACCCCTCCACTTT.

V and J are TRBV6-5 and TRBJ1-3; TRBD1 agrees at 7 bases. Germline lookup yields CDR1 MNHEY and CDR2 SVGAGI. V lost 6 bases, J lost 0 bases, and 5 bases stayed unmatched. The CDR3 spans 15 residues. The CDR3 nucleotides read TGTGCCAGCAGAGGGACAGAGCACTCTGGAAACACCATATATTTT. Amino acid sequence: CASRGTEHSGNTIYF.

CDR3 bases: TGCGCCAGCAGTGAGACAGGGGCCTACGAGCAGTACTTC. Amino acid sequence: CASSETGAYEQYF. V and J are TRBV10-1 and TRBJ2-7; 7 nucleotides align to TRBD1. The length of the CDR3 is 13 residues. The V and J ends lost 2 bases and 2 bases, in that order; junction bases with no gene match: 0. Germline V gene data show CDR1 as WNHNN and CDR2 as SYGVQD (reference sequence).

The chain employs TRBV4-3 and TRBJ1-1; a weak D match, TRBD1 (5 bases). Germline CDR1 LGHNA, CDR2 YSLEER. V lost 0 bases and J lost 1, with 9 bases in between. This CDR3 comprises 15 residues. CDR3 in DNA: TGCGCCAGCAGCCAAGATTGGGGGTCGAACACTGAAGCTTTCTTT. As protein: CASSQDWGSNTEAFF.

This sequence joins TRBV30 and TRBJ2-3; D perhaps matches TRBD2 (6 bases). CDR1 GTSNPN and CDR2 SVGIG come from the germline V gene (reference sequence). CDR3 length equals 14 residues. The V end was cut by 1 base, the J end by 6 bases, with 14 bases between. CDR3 residues: CAWSAGTAWDTQYF. The CDR3 DNA reads as TGTGCCTGGAGTGCCGGGACTGCATGGGATACGCAGTATTTT.

The chain carries TRBV27 and TRBJ1-6, with 7 bases aligning to TRBD1. The CDR3 has 16 residues. Germline CDR1 and CDR2: MNHEY and SMNVEV (reference sequence). Trimming cost V 2 bases and J 6 bases; bases outside gene matches: 7. The CDR3 DNA reads as TGTGCCAGCAGTTTACACGGACAGGTCCCTAATTCACCCCTCCACTTT. Encoded protein: CASSLHGQVPNSPLHF.

The chain is built from TRBV6-5 and TRBJ1-1; the D is unclear. V was trimmed by 6 bases and J by 5 bases, leaving 16 bases between them. The CDR3 contains 14 residues. The germline V gene has CDR1 MNHEY and CDR2 SVGAGI. CDR3: CASSPPSVGTEAFF. Written as DNA, the CDR3 is TGTGCCAGCAGCCCTCCCTCCGTGGGGACTGAAGCTTTCTTT.

V is TRBV9 and J is TRBJ2-3, with D maybe TRBD1 (6 bases). Germline CDR1 SGDLS, CDR2 YYNGEE. Between the trimmed V and J ends, which lost 0 bases and 7 bases, there was a span of 12 bases. The CDR3 runs 14 residues. This CDR3 is CASSVETGQYTQYF. The CDR3 DNA is TGTGCCAGCAGCGTAGAGACAGGCCAATATACGCAGTATTTT.

V is TRBV4-3 and J is TRBJ2-3; the match to TRBD2 covers 10 bases. Unmatched junction bases numbered 7, after V lost 8 bases and J lost 2 bases. CDR3 size: 15 residues. The germline gives CDR1 LGHNA, CDR2 YSLEER. CDR3 sequence: CASAASGGNTDTQYF. DNA for the CDR3: TGCGCCAGCGCCGCTAGCGGGGGTAACACAGATACGCAGTATTTT.

The V and J genes are TRBV6-5 and TRBJ2-1, with 7 bases aligning to TRBD2. The J segment lost 7 bases and the V segment lost 2 bases, leaving 2 bases of the junction unmatched. The CDR3 loop spans 13 amino acids. From germline, CDR1 is MNHEY and CDR2 SVGAGI. DNA for the CDR3: TGTGCCAGCAGTTACGTGGGAGGGAATGAGCAGTTCTTC. It encodes CASSYVGGNEQFF.

The gene calls are TRBV21-1 and TRBJ2-7; the table calls TRBD1, which could not be checked here. TRBV21-1 is noted as a pseudogene. This CDR3 spans 15 amino acids. CDR3 residues: CASSKHGTGIGEQYF. CDR3 DNA: TGTGCCAGCAGCAAACACGGGACAGGTATAGGAGAGCAGTACTTC.

The V gene is TRBV7-2, the J gene TRBJ1-6; 7 nucleotides align to TRBD1. Trimming removed 5 bases from V and 10 bases from J; junction bases left unmatched: 11. The CDR3 extends over 15 amino acids. CDR1 SGHTA and CDR2 FQGNSA come from the germline V gene. The CDR3 coding sequence is TGTGCCAGCAGCCCCCAGACAGGGTCGGGATCACCCCTCCACTTT. Translating gives CASSPQTGSGSPLHF.

The gene calls are TRBV6-6 and TRBJ1-1; D call uncertain. This CDR3 spans 14 amino acids. Germline V gene data show CDR1 as MNHNY and CDR2 as SVGAGI (reference sequence). Trimming took off 8 bases at V and 2 bases at J, with 15 bases between the two ends. The CDR3 loop reads CASLRRQPNTEAFF. The CDR3, as DNA: TGTGCCAGCCTGCGAAGACAACCTAACACTGAAGCTTTCTTT.

The rearrangement uses TRBV11-2 and TRBJ1-5; no reliable D call. The CDR3 consists of 12 residues. Germline CDR1 reads SGHAT; CDR2 reads FQNNGV. Trimming took off 1 base at V and 9 bases at J, with 7 bases between the two ends. As DNA, the CDR3 is TGTGCCAGCAGCTTAGTATTAGGGCCCCAGCATTTT. Its translation: CASSLVLGPQHF.

This rearrangement joins TRBV7-2 to TRBJ2-6; D may correspond to TRBD1 or TRBD2 (5 bases each). The CDR3 sequence is 16 residues long. Germline V gene data show CDR1 as SGHTA and CDR2 as FQGNSA. Trimming shortened V by 1 base and J by 3 bases, and 10 bases separated the two germline ends. CDR3 nucleotide sequence: TGTGCCAGCAGCTTAGGGGGGTCGGGTGGGGCCAACGTCCTGACTTTC. Translation: CASSLGGSGGANVLTF.